The 5 T cell receptor beta chains reported below all come from one sample, sequenced in a study of blood T cell repertoires in COVID-19. Clones were read by immunoSEQ multiplex PCR, and TCRdb kept only the in-frame ones, dropping some. The sample holds roughly 14,000 clones, approximately 73% seen once. Sequencing input: peripheral blood. These receptors all stem from a boy younger than 10 with active or convalescent COVID-19.

This rearrangement joins TRBV7-9 to TRBJ1-3; 8 bases line up with TRBD1. Germline V lookup: CDR1 SEHNR, CDR2 FQNEAQ (reference sequence). With V trimmed by 4 bases and J by 1 base, 9 bases remained unmatched. There are 17 residues in the CDR3. CDR3 protein: CASSSWTGRLSGNTIYF. DNA of the CDR3: TGTGCCAGCAGCTCCTGGACAGGGCGGTTATCTGGAAACACCATATATTTT.

J is TRBJ2-6 and V is TRBV10-2; the D gene is possibly TRBD1 (5 bases). CDR3 length: 18 amino acids. In germline, CDR1 is WSHSY, CDR2 SAAADI. The V and J ends lost 2 bases and 1 base respectively, with 15 bases between them. The chain's CDR3 is CASSEPRRRTSGANVLTF. CDR3 nucleotides: TGCGCCAGCAGTGAGCCGCGCCGACGGACATCTGGGGCCAACGTCCTGACTTTC.

The rearrangement uses TRBV6-5 and TRBJ2-2; 7 positions match TRBD2. Unmatched junction bases numbered 10, after V lost 7 bases and J lost 8 bases. Germline-derived CDR1 and CDR2 are MNHEY and SVGAGI. This CDR3 has 14 amino acids. The CDR3: CASIREVGTGELFF. The CDR3 coding sequence is TGTGCCAGCATTCGGGAGGTCGGGACTGGGGAGCTGTTTTTT.

The rearrangement links TRBV5-1 to TRBJ1-2; 8 bases are a match to TRBD1. Unmatched junction bases numbered 6, after V lost 7 bases and J lost 4 bases. The CDR3 totals 13 residues. Per germline, CDR1 SGHRS and CDR2 YFSETQ. CDR3 DNA: TGCGCCAGCGGTACTACAGGGGGCTATGGCTACACCTTC. It translates to CASGTTGGYGYTF.

As DNA, the CDR3 is TGTGCCAGCAGCGCCTGGGACCGGGACATGGACACTGAAGCTTTCTTT. Encoded protein: CASSAWDRDMDTEAFF. The V call is TRBV7-9, the J call TRBJ1-1; the D gene is possibly TRBD1 (6 bases). Germline-derived CDR1 and CDR2 are SEHNR and FQNEAQ (reference sequence). The V end was cut by 5 bases, the J end by 3 bases, with 19 bases between. The CDR3 extends over 16 amino acids.